This T cell receptor (beta chain) was recovered during a study of blood T cells in healthy people across ages. The study, taken as a whole, reports: Greater diversity and more naive CD4+ cells were seen in long-lived donors than in aged donors.

Concerning this clonotype: Its cognate antigen is unknown.

Through a sample-barcoded 5' primer and a J-beta primer mix, a second PCR was run for roughly 6 to 11 cycles. All cDNA molecules were each tagged by a template-switch adaptor with 12 random nucleotides. TCRdb reprocessed the 5' RACE reads via MiXCR and lists one record per CDR3 protein. The sample lists some 640,000 distinct CDR3 sequences, under 30% occurring once. Per individual sample, total RNA of at least 5.5 micrograms was extracted. The length of the CDR3 is 13 residues. Deletions cut 4 bases from V and 13 bases from J, with 17 bases between. Germline CDR1 SGHTA, CDR2 FQGTGA. The chain recombines TRBV7-3 with TRBJ2-4; no clear D gene. This TCR derives from a woman older than 75 in good health. Sequencing was performed on blood. The CDR3: CASSSARYNEQYF. DNA for the CDR3: TGTGCCAGCAGCTCCGCCAGATACAATGAGCAGTACTTC.